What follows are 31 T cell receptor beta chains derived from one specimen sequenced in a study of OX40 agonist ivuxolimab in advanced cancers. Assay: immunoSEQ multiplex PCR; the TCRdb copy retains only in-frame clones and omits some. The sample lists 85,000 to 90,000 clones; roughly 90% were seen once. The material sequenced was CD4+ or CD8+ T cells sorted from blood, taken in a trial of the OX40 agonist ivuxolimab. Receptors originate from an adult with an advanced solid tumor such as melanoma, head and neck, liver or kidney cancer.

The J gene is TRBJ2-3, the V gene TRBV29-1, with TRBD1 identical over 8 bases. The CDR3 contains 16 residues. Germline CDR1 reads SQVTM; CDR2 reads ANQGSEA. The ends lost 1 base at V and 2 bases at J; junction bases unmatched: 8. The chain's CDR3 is CSVEGGTGLITDTQYF. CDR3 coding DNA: TGCAGCGTTGAAGGCGGGACAGGCCTTATCACAGATACGCAGTATTTT.

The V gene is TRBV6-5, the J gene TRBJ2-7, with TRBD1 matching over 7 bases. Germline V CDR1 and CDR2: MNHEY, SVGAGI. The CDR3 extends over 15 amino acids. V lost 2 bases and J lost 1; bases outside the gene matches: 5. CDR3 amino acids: CASSYQRDSSYEQYF. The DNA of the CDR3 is TGTGCCAGCAGTTACCAGAGGGACAGTTCCTACGAGCAGTACTTC.

The CDR3 DNA reads as TGTGCCAGCAGCATACGCCGGACAGGGTTGGGCGAGCAGTACTTC. Encoded protein: CASSIRRTGLGEQYF. The rearrangement joins TRBV7-8 to TRBJ2-7; 8 bases are shared with TRBD1. Germline CDR1 reads SGHVS; CDR2 reads FQNEAQ. This CDR3 has 15 residues. Trimming at V came to 5 bases and at J to 6 bases, leaving 12 bases not matched to a gene.

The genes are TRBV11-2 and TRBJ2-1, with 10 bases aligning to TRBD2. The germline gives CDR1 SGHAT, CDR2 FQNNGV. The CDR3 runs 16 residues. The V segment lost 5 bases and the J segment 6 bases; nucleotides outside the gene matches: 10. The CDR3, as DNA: TGTGCCAGCAGCACTTATAGCGGGAGGCCGTTCAATGAGCAGTTCTTC. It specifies CASSTYSGRPFNEQFF.

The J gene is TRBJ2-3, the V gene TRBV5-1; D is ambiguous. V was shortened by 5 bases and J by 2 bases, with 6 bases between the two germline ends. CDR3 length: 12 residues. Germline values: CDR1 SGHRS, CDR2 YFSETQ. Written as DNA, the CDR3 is TGCGCCAGCAGTTCAGACACAGATACGCAGTATTTT. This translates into CASSSDTDTQYF.

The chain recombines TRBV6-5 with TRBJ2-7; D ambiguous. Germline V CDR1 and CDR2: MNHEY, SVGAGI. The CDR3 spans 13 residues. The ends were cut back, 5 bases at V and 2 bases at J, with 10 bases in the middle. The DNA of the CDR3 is TGTGCCAGCAGTCGAGGCAGACCCTACGAGCAGTACTTC. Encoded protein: CASSRGRPYEQYF.

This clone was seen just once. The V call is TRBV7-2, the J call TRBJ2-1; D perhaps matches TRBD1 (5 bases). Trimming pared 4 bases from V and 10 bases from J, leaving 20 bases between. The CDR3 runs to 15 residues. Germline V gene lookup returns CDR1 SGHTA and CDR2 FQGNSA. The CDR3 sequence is CASSSPQAYSQEQFF. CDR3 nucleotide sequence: TGTGCCAGCAGCTCCCCACAGGCCTATAGCCAGGAGCAGTTCTTC.

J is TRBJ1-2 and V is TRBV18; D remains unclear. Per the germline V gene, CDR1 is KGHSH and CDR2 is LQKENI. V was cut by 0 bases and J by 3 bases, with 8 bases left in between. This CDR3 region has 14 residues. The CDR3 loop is CASSPPPGDYGYTF. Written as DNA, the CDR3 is TGTGCCAGCTCACCACCGCCAGGCGACTATGGCTACACCTTC.

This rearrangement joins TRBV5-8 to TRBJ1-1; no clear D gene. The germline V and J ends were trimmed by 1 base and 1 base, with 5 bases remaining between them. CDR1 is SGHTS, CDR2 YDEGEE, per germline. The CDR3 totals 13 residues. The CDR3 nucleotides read TGTGCCAGCAGCTTGCGGGGGAACACTGAAGCTTTCTTT. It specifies CASSLRGNTEAFF. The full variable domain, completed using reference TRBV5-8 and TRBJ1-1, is EAGVTQSPTHLIKTRGQQATLRCSPISGHTSVYWYQQALGLGLQFLLWYDEGEERNRGNFPPRFSGRQFPNYSSELNVNALELEDSALYLCASSLRGNTEAFFGQGTRLTVV.

For the CDR3, the DNA is TGTGCCAGCAGCTTAGGGCCTAGCAGACAAATGTACAATGAGCAGTTCTTC. Protein sequence: CASSLGPSRQMYNEQFF. J is TRBJ2-1 and V is TRBV5-6, with a weak D call TRBD2 (5 bases). This CDR3 is built from 17 residues. In germline, CDR1 is SGHDT, CDR2 YYEEEE. V dropped 2 bases and J dropped 4 bases, with 19 bases sitting between them.

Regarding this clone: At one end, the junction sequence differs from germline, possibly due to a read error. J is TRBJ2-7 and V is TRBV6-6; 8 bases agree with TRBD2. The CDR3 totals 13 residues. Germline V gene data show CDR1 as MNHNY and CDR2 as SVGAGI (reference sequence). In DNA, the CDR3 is TGTGCCAGCAGCACTAGCGGATACATCAACCGGGACTTC. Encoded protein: CASSTSGYINRDF.

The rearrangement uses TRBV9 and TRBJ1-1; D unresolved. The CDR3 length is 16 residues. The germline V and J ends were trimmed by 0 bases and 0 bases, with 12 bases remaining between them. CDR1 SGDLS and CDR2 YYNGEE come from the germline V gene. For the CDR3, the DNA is TGTGCCAGCAGCGTAGATAGTCAGGTTATGAACACTGAAGCTTTCTTT. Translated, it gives CASSVDSQVMNTEAFF.

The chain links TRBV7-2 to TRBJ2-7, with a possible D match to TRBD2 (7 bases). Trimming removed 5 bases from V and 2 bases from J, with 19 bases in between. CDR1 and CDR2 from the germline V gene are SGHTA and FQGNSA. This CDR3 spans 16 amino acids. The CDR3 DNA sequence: TGTGCCAGCAGCCCCCAAGGGGGGCGGGGGCCCTACGAGCAGTACTTC. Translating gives CASSPQGGRGPYEQYF.

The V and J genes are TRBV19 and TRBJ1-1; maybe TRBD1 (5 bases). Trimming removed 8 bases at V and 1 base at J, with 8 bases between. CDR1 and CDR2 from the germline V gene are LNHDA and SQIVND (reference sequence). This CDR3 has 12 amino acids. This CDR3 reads CASDDRNTEAFF. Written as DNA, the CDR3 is TGTGCCAGTGATGACAGGAACACTGAAGCTTTCTTT. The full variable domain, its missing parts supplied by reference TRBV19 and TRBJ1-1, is DGGITQSPKYLFRKEGQNVTLSCEQNLNHDAMYWYRQDPGQGLRLIYYSQIVNDFQKGDIAEGYSVSREKKESFPLTVTSAQKNPTAFYLCASDDRNTEAFFGQGTRLTVV.

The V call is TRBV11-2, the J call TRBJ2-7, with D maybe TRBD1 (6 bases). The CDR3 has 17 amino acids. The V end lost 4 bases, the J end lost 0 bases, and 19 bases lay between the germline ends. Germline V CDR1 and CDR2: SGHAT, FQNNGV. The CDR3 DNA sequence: TGTGCCAGCAGCTCCATCGGGACATGGCGGTCCTCCTACGAGCAGTACTTC. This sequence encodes CASSSIGTWRSSYEQYF.

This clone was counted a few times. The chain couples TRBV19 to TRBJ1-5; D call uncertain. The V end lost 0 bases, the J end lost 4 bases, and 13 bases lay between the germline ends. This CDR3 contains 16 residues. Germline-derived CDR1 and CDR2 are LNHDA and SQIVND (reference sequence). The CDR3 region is CASSIEGWYRNQPQHF. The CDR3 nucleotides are TGTGCCAGTAGTATAGAAGGGTGGTATCGGAATCAGCCCCAGCATTTT. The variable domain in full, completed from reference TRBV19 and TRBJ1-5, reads DGGITQSPKYLFRKEGQNVTLSCEQNLNHDAMYWYRQDPGQGLRLIYYSQIVNDFQKGDIAEGYSVSREKKESFPLTVTSAQKNPTAFYLCASSIEGWYRNQPQHFGDGTRLSIL.

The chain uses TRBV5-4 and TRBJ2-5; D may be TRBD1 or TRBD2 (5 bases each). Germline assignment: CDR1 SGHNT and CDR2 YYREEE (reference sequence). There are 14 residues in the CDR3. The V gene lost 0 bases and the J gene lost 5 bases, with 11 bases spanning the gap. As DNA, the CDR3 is TGTGCCAGCAGCTTGGACGTGGGACGGGAGACCCAGTACTTC. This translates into CASSLDVGRETQYF.

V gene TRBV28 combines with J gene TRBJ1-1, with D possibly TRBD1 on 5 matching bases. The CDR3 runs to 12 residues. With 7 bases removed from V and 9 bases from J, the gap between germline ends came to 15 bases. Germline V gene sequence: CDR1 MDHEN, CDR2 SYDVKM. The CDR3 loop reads CASIGTPKKAFF. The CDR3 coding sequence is TGTGCCAGCATCGGGACGCCAAAAAAAGCTTTCTTT.

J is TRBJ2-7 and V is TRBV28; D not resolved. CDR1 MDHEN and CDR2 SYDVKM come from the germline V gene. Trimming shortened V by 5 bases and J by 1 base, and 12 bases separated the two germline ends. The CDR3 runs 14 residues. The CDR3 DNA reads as TGTGCCAGCAGTCTTCCGGGCCGATCCTACGAGCAGTACTTC. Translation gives CASSLPGRSYEQYF.

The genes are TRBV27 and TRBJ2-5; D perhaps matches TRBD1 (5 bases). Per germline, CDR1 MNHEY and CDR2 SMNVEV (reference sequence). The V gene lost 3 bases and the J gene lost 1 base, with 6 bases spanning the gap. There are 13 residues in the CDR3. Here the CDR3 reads CASSFRVQETQYF. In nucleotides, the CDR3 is TGTGCCAGCAGTTTCAGGGTCCAAGAGACCCAGTACTTC.

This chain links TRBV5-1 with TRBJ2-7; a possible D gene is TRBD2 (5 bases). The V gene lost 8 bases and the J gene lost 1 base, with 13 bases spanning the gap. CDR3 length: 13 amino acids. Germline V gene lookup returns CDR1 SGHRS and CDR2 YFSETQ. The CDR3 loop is CASSGLNSYEQYF. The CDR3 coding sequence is TGCGCCAGTTCAGGACTTAATTCCTACGAGCAGTACTTC.

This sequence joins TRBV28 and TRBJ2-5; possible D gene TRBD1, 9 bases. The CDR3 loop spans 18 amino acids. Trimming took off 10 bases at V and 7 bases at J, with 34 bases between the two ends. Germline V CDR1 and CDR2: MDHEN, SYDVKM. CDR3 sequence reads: CATSGQGGVGRVPWTQYF. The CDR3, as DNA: TGTGCCACTTCGGGACAGGGAGGGGTCGGGAGGGTCCCGTGGACCCAGTACTTC.

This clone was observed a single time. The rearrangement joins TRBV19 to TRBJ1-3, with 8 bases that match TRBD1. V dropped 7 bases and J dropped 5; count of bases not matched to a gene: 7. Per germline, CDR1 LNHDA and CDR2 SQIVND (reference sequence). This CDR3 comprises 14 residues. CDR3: CASTRTGLRNTIYF. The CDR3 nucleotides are TGTGCCAGTACCAGGACAGGGCTTCGAAACACCATATATTTT. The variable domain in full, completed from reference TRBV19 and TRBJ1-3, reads DGGITQSPKYLFRKEGQNVTLSCEQNLNHDAMYWYRQDPGQGLRLIYYSQIVNDFQKGDIAEGYSVSREKKESFPLTVTSAQKNPTAFYLCASTRTGLRNTIYFGEGSWLTVV.

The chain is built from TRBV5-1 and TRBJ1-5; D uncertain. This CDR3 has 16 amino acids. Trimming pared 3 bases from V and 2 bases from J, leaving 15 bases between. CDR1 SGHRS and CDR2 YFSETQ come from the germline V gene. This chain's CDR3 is CASSSGTDPRNQPQHF. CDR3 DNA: TGCGCCAGCAGCTCAGGAACGGACCCGCGCAATCAGCCCCAGCATTTT.

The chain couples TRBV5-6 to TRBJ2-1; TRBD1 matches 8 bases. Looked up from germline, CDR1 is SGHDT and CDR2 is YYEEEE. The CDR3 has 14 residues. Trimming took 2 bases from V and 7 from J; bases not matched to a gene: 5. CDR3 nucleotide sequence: TGTGCCAGCAGCTTAGGACAGGGTGGGAATGAGCAGTTCTTC. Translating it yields CASSLGQGGNEQFF.

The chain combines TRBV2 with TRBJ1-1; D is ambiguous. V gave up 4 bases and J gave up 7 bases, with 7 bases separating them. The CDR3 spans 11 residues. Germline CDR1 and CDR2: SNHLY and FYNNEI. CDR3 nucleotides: TGTGCCAGCAGTGGTTCAGTTGAAGCTTTCTTT. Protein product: CASSGSVEAFF. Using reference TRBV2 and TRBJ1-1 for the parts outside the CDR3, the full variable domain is EPEVTQTPSHQVTQMGQEVILRCVPISNHLYFYWYRQILGQKVEFLVSFYNNEISEKSEIFDDQFSVERPDGSNFTLKIRSTKLEDSAMYFCASSGSVEAFFGQGTRLTVV.

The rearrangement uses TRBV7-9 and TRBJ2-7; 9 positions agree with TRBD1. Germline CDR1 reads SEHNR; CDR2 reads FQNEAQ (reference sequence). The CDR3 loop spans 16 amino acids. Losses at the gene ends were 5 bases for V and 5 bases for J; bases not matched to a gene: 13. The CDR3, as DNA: TGTGCCAGCAGCCCCCCCGAGGGACAGGGTAACCACGAGCAGTACTTC. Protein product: CASSPPEGQGNHEQYF.

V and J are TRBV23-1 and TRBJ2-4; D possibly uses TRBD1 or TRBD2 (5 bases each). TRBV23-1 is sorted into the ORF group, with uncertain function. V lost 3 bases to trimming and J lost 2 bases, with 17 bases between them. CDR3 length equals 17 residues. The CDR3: CASSQGRPKIPKNIQYF. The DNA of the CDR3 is TGCGCCAGCAGTCAGGGACGCCCCAAGATCCCCAAAAACATTCAGTACTTC.

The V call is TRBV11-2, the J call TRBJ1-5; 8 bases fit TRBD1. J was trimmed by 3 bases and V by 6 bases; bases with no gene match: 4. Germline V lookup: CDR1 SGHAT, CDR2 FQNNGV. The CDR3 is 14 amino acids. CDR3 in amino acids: CASSPGQANQPQHF. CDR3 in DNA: TGTGCCAGCAGTCCGGGACAGGCCAATCAGCCCCAGCATTTT.

The CDR3 region is CASSSTGNYGYTF. The CDR3 nucleotides are TGTGCCAGCAGCTCAACAGGGAACTATGGCTACACCTTC. J is TRBJ1-2 and V is TRBV5-4; a weak D match, TRBD1 (6 bases). The CDR3 is made up of 13 amino acids. V lost 3 bases and J lost 2, with 8 bases in between. The germline CDR1 and CDR2 sequences are SGHNT and YYREEE (reference sequence).

CDR3 nucleotide sequence: TGTGCCAGCAGTGAAGCGCCCCCGGGTAATGAAAAACTGTTTTTT. Protein sequence: CASSEAPPGNEKLFF. The chain employs TRBV6-1 and TRBJ1-4; D not certain. From germline, CDR1 is MNHNS and CDR2 SASEGT. This CDR3 spans 15 amino acids. V lost 0 bases and J 4 bases, leaving 9 bases between the germline ends.